The 14 T cell receptor beta chains presented below share a single source sample, sequenced in a study of identical twins. TCRdb redid the calling of the 5' RACE reads with MiXCR, one entry per CDR3 protein. The sample records around 530,000 distinct CDR3 sequences, 12% to 15% being singletons. The sample was also linked to a second study, of yellow fever vaccine responses in identical twins.

Sequenced material: CD4+ T cells sorted from blood. The receptors here all came from a woman between 18 and 29 years old in good health.

J is TRBJ2-5 and V is TRBV11-3, with TRBD1 as a possible D gene (6 bases). V was clipped by 3 bases and J by 5 bases, with 13 bases between them. The CDR3 covers 14 residues. Germline values: CDR1 SGHNT, CDR2 YENEEA. The chain's CDR3 is CASSFGTQGETQYF. The CDR3 nucleotides are TGTGCCAGCAGCTTCGGCACCCAGGGGGAGACCCAGTACTTC.

The V and J genes are TRBV5-1 and TRBJ2-3, with 9 bases aligning to TRBD2. There are 17 residues in the CDR3. Germline V gives CDR1 SGHRS, CDR2 YFSETQ. The J segment lost 0 bases and the V segment lost 2 bases, leaving 7 bases of the junction unmatched. The CDR3 DNA reads as TGCGCCAGCAGCTTCCCGCGGGGGGGTTCTAGCACAGATACGCAGTATTTT. It specifies CASSFPRGGSSTDTQYF.

This clonotype was counted at least ten times. The chain is built from TRBV4-1 and TRBJ1-5, with D tentatively TRBD1 (6 bases). The germline V and J ends were trimmed by 1 base and 3 bases, with 13 bases remaining between them. Germline assignment: CDR1 MGHRA and CDR2 YSYEKL. The CDR3 spans 16 residues. In nucleotides, the CDR3 is TGCGCCAGCAGCCAAGGAGCGGACAGCTTCAATCAGCCCCAGCATTTT. This codes for CASSQGADSFNQPQHF.

The V gene is TRBV9, the J gene TRBJ2-7, with 8 nucleotides matching TRBD1. Germline lookup yields CDR1 SGDLS and CDR2 YYNGEE. The V gene end was trimmed by 4 bases and the J gene end by 5 bases; junction bases not matched to a gene: 5. The CDR3 has 13 residues. CDR3 sequence (DNA): TGTGCCAGCAGCCAACAGGGGGTACACGAGCAGTACTTC. Translation: CASSQQGVHEQYF.

There are a few counts of this clonotype. CDR3 nucleotide sequence: TGCGCCAGCAGCTTGCCCGGCGCTGGGGCCAACGTCCTGACTTTC. Translation: CASSLPGAGANVLTF. The chain employs TRBV5-1 and TRBJ2-6; D is uncertain. The length of the CDR3 is 15 residues. Trimming shortened V by 1 base and J by 2 bases, and 7 bases separated the two germline ends. The germline CDR1 and CDR2 sequences are SGHRS and YFSETQ. The complete variable domain, with remaining parts taken from reference TRBV5-1 and TRBJ2-6, reads KAGVTQTPRYLIKTRGQQVTLSCSPISGHRSVSWYQQTPGQGLQFLFEYFSETQRNKGNFPGRFSGRQFSNSRSEMNVSTLELGDSALYLCASSLPGAGANVLTFGAGSRLTVL.

This clonotype turned up a few times. The rearrangement links TRBV18 to TRBJ2-7; unclear D gene. The V gene's germline CDR1 is KGHSH and CDR2 LQKENI. With 4 bases removed from V and 7 bases from J, the gap between germline ends came to 17 bases. The CDR3 runs to 14 residues. CDR3 in DNA: TGTGCCAGCTCACTTTCTAGATTCACGAGGGAGCAGTACGTC. It is translated as CASSLSRFTREQYV.

The chain links TRBV11-2 to TRBJ2-3; 10 bases fit TRBD2. This CDR3 region has 16 residues. Per germline, CDR1 SGHAT and CDR2 FQNNGV. V lost 0 bases and J lost 5; bases outside the gene matches: 5. The CDR3 region has the DNA TGTGCCAGCAGCTTAGAAGCGGGGGGGCCGGGAGATACGCAGTATTTT. Residues: CASSLEAGGPGDTQYF.

This clonotype occurred a few times. This chain joins TRBV24-1 and TRBJ1-2; unclear D gene. Trimming took 4 bases from V and 8 from J, leaving 19 bases between them. CDR1 and CDR2 from the germline V gene are KGHDR and SFDVKD. This CDR3 has 15 amino acids. CDR3: CATSEAGSLSWGYTF. The CDR3 coding sequence is TGTGCCACCAGTGAGGCGGGCTCCCTCTCATGGGGCTACACCTTC.

This clonotype has only a few counts. V gene TRBV29-1 combines with J gene TRBJ2-1; the D is unclear. Germline V gene data show CDR1 as SQVTM and CDR2 as ANQGSEA. Trimming took 8 bases from V and 0 from J, leaving 5 bases between them. The CDR3 extends over 11 amino acids. CDR3 DNA sequence: TGCAGCTCCAGCTCCTACAATGAGCAGTTCTTC. This encodes CSSSSYNEQFF.

This clonotype appeared a few times. The chain couples TRBV10-3 to TRBJ2-2, with D unresolved. The CDR3 covers 16 residues. The germline V gene has CDR1 ENHRY and CDR2 SYGVKD. Between the trimmed V and J ends, which lost 2 bases and 2 bases, there was a span of 12 bases. This CDR3 is CAISEGQISNTGELFF. The DNA for the CDR3 is TGTGCCATCAGTGAGGGGCAGATCTCTAACACCGGGGAGCTGTTTTTT.

In this sample, this clonotype turned up many times. This chain connects TRBV5-1 to TRBJ2-2; D is uncertain. The CDR3 runs 12 residues. Trimming stripped 0 bases from V and 6 bases from J, with 3 bases between. Germline V gene lookup returns CDR1 SGHRS and CDR2 YFSETQ. The chain's CDR3 is CASSLAPGELFF. The CDR3 DNA is TGCGCCAGCAGCTTGGCCCCCGGGGAGCTGTTTTTT.

This chain links TRBV7-3 with TRBJ2-1; D might be TRBD1 (6 bases). The length of the CDR3 is 13 residues. CDR1 is SGHTA and CDR2 is FQGTGA in the germline V gene. V lost 5 bases and J lost 10, with 15 bases in between. The CDR3 spells CASSGGPDREQFF. Here the CDR3 DNA reads TGTGCCAGCAGCGGGGGCCCTGACAGGGAGCAGTTCTTC.

This clonotype was detected a few times. The chain recombines TRBV9 with TRBJ2-7; 9 nucleotides match TRBD2. V dropped 0 bases and J dropped 3; count of bases not matched to a gene: 4. There are 15 residues in the CDR3. Germline CDR1 reads SGDLS; CDR2 reads YYNGEE. CDR3 in DNA: TGTGCCAGCAGCGTAGGGACTAGCGCAGACTACGAGCAGTACTTC. It encodes CASSVGTSADYEQYF.

The chain joins TRBV4-2 to TRBJ1-3; D remains unclear. The CDR3 consists of 15 residues. The V gene's germline CDR1 is LGHNA and CDR2 YNFKEQ. V lost 0 bases to trimming and J lost 3 bases, with 9 bases between them. CDR3 DNA: TGTGCCAGCAGCCAAGAGGGTCGTATTGGAAACACCATATATTTT. This sequence encodes CASSQEGRIGNTIYF.